One and the same sample provided the 21 T cell receptor beta chains below, sequenced in a study of shared clonotypes between healthy human individuals. Clones were read by immunoSEQ multiplex PCR, and TCRdb kept only the in-frame ones, dropping some. The sample shows roughly 2.2 million clones, approximately 93% of them seen only once. The sequencing sample was made of naive CD4+ T cells from PBMCs. Subset in this sample: CD45RA+ positively selected. These receptors were taken from a man between 18 and 35 years old in good health. Some clones in this sample may be carry-over from other donors' samples.

The V gene is TRBV5-8, the J gene TRBJ2-3; 10 bases are a match to TRBD2. The germline CDR1 and CDR2 sequences are SGHTS and YDEGEE. The CDR3 length is 13 residues. The V and J ends lost 9 bases and 3 bases, in that order; junction bases with no gene match: 4. This CDR3 is CATPAGGTDTQYF. In DNA form, the CDR3 reads TGTGCCACCCCAGCGGGAGGGACAGATACGCAGTATTTT.

V and J are TRBV19 and TRBJ2-7; 7 nucleotides align to TRBD2. Per the germline V gene, CDR1 is LNHDA and CDR2 is SQIVND (reference sequence). The CDR3 has 14 amino acids. J gave up 4 bases and V 6 bases, and 9 bases lay outside the gene matches. The CDR3 nucleotides are TGTGCCAGTAGCACCTCAGGGAGGGCATACGAGCAGTACTTC. Translating it yields CASSTSGRAYEQYF.

This clone was detected once. This rearrangement joins TRBV9 to TRBJ2-3; TRBD2 matches 8 bases. V gave up 0 bases and J gave up 4 bases; unmatched junction bases: 7. CDR1 and CDR2 from the germline V gene are SGDLS and YYNGEE. This CDR3 contains 16 residues. CDR3 coding DNA: TGTGCCAGCAGCGTAGATCCAGCGGGGGTCCCAGATACGCAGTATTTT. Translated: CASSVDPAGVPDTQYF.

This chain joins TRBV28 and TRBJ2-1; D is unresolved. Trimming took off 3 bases at V and 6 bases at J, with 15 bases between the two ends. Germline V lookup: CDR1 MDHEN, CDR2 SYDVKM. CDR3 size: 15 residues. This chain's CDR3 is CASSLATTIFNEQFF. The CDR3 bases are TGTGCCAGCAGTTTGGCGACCACAATCTTCAATGAGCAGTTCTTC.

This clone was recorded only once. This chain uses TRBV10-3 with TRBJ2-3, with TRBD1 matching over 7 bases. The germline V gene has CDR1 ENHRY and CDR2 SYGVKD. Trimming at V came to 7 bases and at J to 7 bases, leaving 8 bases not matched to a gene. CDR3 length: 13 residues. The CDR3 nucleotides are TGTGCCATCACTTCGACAGGGAATAATACGCAGTATTTT. This gives the protein CAITSTGNNTQYF.

The chain uses TRBV18 and TRBJ2-7, with D unclear. Trimming removed 5 bases from V and 4 bases from J, with 9 bases in between. CDR1 and CDR2 from the germline V gene are KGHSH and LQKENI. The CDR3 spans 12 residues. This chain's CDR3 is CASSTNLYEQYF. The CDR3 bases are TGTGCCAGCTCAACCAATTTATACGAGCAGTACTTC.

This clone came up once. The V call is TRBV6-1, the J call TRBJ1-3; 8 bases fit TRBD1. The V segment lost 4 bases and the J segment 4 bases; nucleotides outside the gene matches: 9. The CDR3 is 16 amino acids. Germline CDR1 is MNHNS and CDR2 is SASEGT. As DNA, the CDR3 is TGTGCCAGCAGTGTCTCCACAGGGGGACCCGGAAACACCATATATTTT. Encoded protein: CASSVSTGGPGNTIYF.

V gene TRBV27 combines with J gene TRBJ2-7, with 13 bases lining up with TRBD2. This CDR3 spans 18 amino acids. Trimming took 6 bases from V and 5 from J; bases not matched to a gene: 16. Germline CDR1 reads MNHEY; CDR2 reads SMNVEV (reference sequence). CDR3 protein: CASRSTKWTSGSSHEQYF. For the CDR3, the DNA is TGTGCCAGCAGATCAACGAAATGGACTAGCGGGAGCTCGCACGAGCAGTACTTC.

On this clone itself: Different DNA sequences within this sample yield the same CDR3. The chain carries TRBV6-1 and TRBJ1-5, with D uncertain. The V end lost 3 bases, the J end lost 4 bases, and 4 bases lay between the germline ends. CDR1 and CDR2 from the germline V gene are MNHNS and SASEGT. The CDR3 runs 12 residues. The CDR3: CASSDGNQPQHF. CDR3 DNA sequence: TGTGCCAGCAGTGACGGAAATCAGCCCCAGCATTTT.

In DNA form, the CDR3 reads TGTGCCAGCAGTTACAGGGTGGCAGATACGCAGTATTTT. It specifies CASSYRVADTQYF. The chain employs TRBV6-4 and TRBJ2-3; the D gene is possibly TRBD1 (6 bases). Per germline, CDR1 MRHNA and CDR2 SNTAGT. V was cut by 5 bases and J by 4 bases, with 10 bases left in between. This CDR3 has 13 amino acids.

This rearrangement joins TRBV9 to TRBJ2-3; D unresolved. CDR3 length equals 12 residues. The V end lost 4 bases, the J end lost 3 bases, and 6 bases lay between the germline ends. Germline assignment: CDR1 SGDLS and CDR2 YYNGEE. The CDR3 reads CASSTITDTQYF. The CDR3 DNA reads as TGTGCCAGCAGCACAATTACAGATACGCAGTATTTT. Complete variable domain (other parts from reference TRBV9 and TRBJ2-3): DSGVTQTPKHLITATGQRVTLRCSPRSGDLSVYWYQQSLDQGLQFLIQYYNGEERAKGNILERFSAQQFPDLHSELNLSSLELGDSALYFCASSTITDTQYFGPGTRLTVL.

Remarks on this clone: At the DNA level, this CDR3 is encoded by other sequences in the same sample as well. This chain joins TRBV7-3 and TRBJ1-1; D gene ambiguous. The V end lost 0 bases, the J end lost 1 base, and 6 bases lay between the germline ends. The CDR3 sequence is 14 residues long. Germline loops: CDR1 SGHTA, CDR2 FQGTGA. CDR3 nucleotides: TGTGCCAGCAGCTTAACGCGGGGGAACACTGAAGCTTTCTTT. This sequence encodes CASSLTRGNTEAFF. The variable domain in full, completed from reference TRBV7-3 and TRBJ1-1, reads GAGVSQTPSNKVTEKGKYVELRCDPISGHTALYWYRQSLGQGPEFLIYFQGTGAADDSGLPNDRFFAVRPEGSVSTLKIQRTERGDSAVYLCASSLTRGNTEAFFGQGTRLTVV.

This chain uses TRBV5-4 with TRBJ2-7, with 12 positions matching TRBD2. CDR1 is SGHNT and CDR2 is YYREEE in the germline V gene (reference sequence). The CDR3 sequence is 16 residues long. V lost 5 bases, J lost 5 bases, and 11 bases stayed unmatched. CDR3 sequence: CASSPGLAGARDEQYF. The CDR3 bases are TGTGCCAGCAGTCCGGGACTAGCGGGTGCTCGCGACGAGCAGTACTTC. Using reference TRBV5-4 and TRBJ2-7 for the parts outside the CDR3, the full variable domain is ETGVTQSPTHLIKTRGQQVTLRCSSQSGHNTVSWYQQALGQGPQFIFQYYREEENGRGNFPPRFSGLQFPNYSSELNVNALELDDSALYLCASSPGLAGARDEQYFGPGTRLTVT.

The V and J genes are TRBV7-8 and TRBJ1-5; the D is unclear. The germline gives CDR1 SGHVS, CDR2 FQNEAQ. V was clipped by 3 bases and J by 2 bases, with 11 bases between them. The CDR3 is 15 residues long. DNA for the CDR3: TGTGCCAGCAGCTTTATGGTCGACGGCAATCAGCCCCAGCATTTT. This encodes CASSFMVDGNQPQHF.

The V gene is TRBV7-2, the J gene TRBJ2-5; D gene unclear. The CDR3 spans 11 residues. Germline V CDR1 and CDR2: SGHTA, FQGNSA. Deletions cut 5 bases from V and 4 bases from J, with 5 bases between. CDR3 DNA sequence: TGTGCCAGCAGCACGGCAGAGACCCAGTACTTC. This encodes CASSTAETQYF.

CDR3 sequence: CAWTGTSGTPQYF. CDR3 coding DNA: TGTGCCTGGACGGGGACTAGCGGGACTCCCCAGTATTTT. The chain has TRBV30 and TRBJ2-3, with 13 bases lining up with TRBD2. CDR3 size: 13 residues. V was clipped by 4 bases and J by 12 bases; unmatched bases: 7. Germline V CDR1 and CDR2: GTSNPN, SVGIG (reference sequence).

In this sample, this clone turned up a few times. V and J are TRBV21-1 and TRBJ1-1; TRBD1 is taken as the D call from the table, unchecked against the DNA. TRBV21-1 is classified as a pseudogene. The CDR3 contains 12 residues. The CDR3, as DNA: TGTGCCAGCACCACAGGGGTTACTGAAGCTTTCTTT. It encodes CASTTGVTEAFF.

This clone was recorded once. This chain connects TRBV5-1 to TRBJ2-5, with 10 nucleotides matching TRBD2. The CDR3 spans 17 residues. V lost 0 bases, J lost 5 bases, and 10 bases stayed unmatched. Germline loops: CDR1 SGHRS, CDR2 YFSETQ. As DNA, the CDR3 is TGCGCCAGCAGCTTGGCAGGGCTAGCGGGAGTTCCTGAGACCCAGTACTTC. Translating it yields CASSLAGLAGVPETQYF.

This clone was recorded only once. V and J are TRBV7-2 and TRBJ2-1; 9 positions match TRBD2. This CDR3 spans 15 amino acids. J lost 6 bases, V lost 0 bases, and 3 bases had no gene match. Per germline, CDR1 SGHTA and CDR2 FQGNSA. The CDR3 DNA is TGTGCCAGCAGCTTAGCGGGACTAGCAATCAATGAGCAGTTCTTC. Translated: CASSLAGLAINEQFF.

V and J are TRBV6-5 and TRBJ2-4; 9 nucleotides match TRBD1. V was clipped by 6 bases and J by 7 bases; unmatched bases: 4. There are 13 residues in the CDR3. CDR1 and CDR2 (germline): MNHEY, SVGAGI. The CDR3 bases are TGTGCCAGCAGCCCTGACAGGGGGAACATTCAGTACTTC. It yields the protein CASSPDRGNIQYF.

V and J are TRBV5-4 and TRBJ1-1; 11 bases line up with TRBD1. This CDR3 has 13 amino acids. The ends lost 4 bases at V and 11 bases at J; junction bases unmatched: 7. Germline CDR1 reads SGHNT; CDR2 reads YYREEE (reference sequence). The CDR3 DNA reads TGTGCCAGCAGCCCGGACAGGGGGCGCGGGGCTTTCTTT. Its protein is CASSPDRGRGAFF.